This T cell receptor (beta chain) is from a study of monozygotic twins with inflammatory bowel disease. Reanalyzing the 5' RACE reads, TCRdb keeps one entry per CDR3 protein, without DNA. Its table records under 200,000 distinct CDR3 sequences. This CDR3 is built from 14 residues. The sample comprised blood. The clonotype originates from a human donor with ulcerative colitis or Crohn's disease, or a healthy co-twin of an affected twin (not recorded which). This chain connects TRBV12-3 or TRBV12-4 to TRBJ2-7. CDR3 residues: CASSRRVEPYEQYF.